This T cell receptor (beta chain) emerged from a study of spatial heterogeneity in lung cancer. TCRdb passed the 5' RACE reads through MiXCR, listing each CDR3 protein once. The sample has roughly 28,000 distinct CDR3 sequences, around 8.4% seen once. Time point of the sample: sample taken at primary tumor resection. Extraction of whole RNA from tumor, nontumor lung or frozen PBMC preceded unsorted sequencing. CDR3 length equals 12 residues. V was shortened by 4 bases and J by 6 bases, with 10 bases between the two germline ends. Germline V gene sequence: CDR1 SQVTM, CDR2 ANQGSEA. V and J are TRBV29-1 and TRBJ1-5; maybe TRBD1 (5 bases). This sample comprised PBMCs, obtained at surgery. The TCR comes from a female donor with early-stage non-small cell lung cancer. The CDR3 bases are TGCAGCGTTGGAGGGGACGGTCAGCCCCAGCATTTT. This codes for CSVGGDGQPQHF.